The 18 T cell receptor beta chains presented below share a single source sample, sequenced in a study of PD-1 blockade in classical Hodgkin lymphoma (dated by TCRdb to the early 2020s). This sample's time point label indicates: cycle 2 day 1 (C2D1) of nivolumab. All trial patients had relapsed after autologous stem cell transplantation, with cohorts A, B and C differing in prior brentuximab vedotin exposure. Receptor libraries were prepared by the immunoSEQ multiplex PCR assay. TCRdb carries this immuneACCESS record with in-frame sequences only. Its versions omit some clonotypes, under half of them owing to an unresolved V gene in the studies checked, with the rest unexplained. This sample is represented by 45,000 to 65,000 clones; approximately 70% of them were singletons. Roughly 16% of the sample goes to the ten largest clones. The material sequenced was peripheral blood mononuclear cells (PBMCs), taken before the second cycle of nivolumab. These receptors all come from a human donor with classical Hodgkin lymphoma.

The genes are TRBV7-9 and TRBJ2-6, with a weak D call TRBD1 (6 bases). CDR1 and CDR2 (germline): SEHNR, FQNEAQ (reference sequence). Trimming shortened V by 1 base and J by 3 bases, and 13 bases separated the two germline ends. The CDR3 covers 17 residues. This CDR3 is CASSLGHRVSGANVLTF. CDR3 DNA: TGTGCCAGCAGCTTAGGGCACAGGGTTAGTGGGGCCAACGTCCTGACTTTC.

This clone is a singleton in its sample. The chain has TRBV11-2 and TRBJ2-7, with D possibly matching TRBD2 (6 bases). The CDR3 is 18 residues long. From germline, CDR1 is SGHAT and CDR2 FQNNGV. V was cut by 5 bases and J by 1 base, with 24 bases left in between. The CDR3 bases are TGTGCCAGCAGCCCCATCCGTAGGAGGGGTAACACATCCTACGAGCAGTACTTC. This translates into CASSPIRRRGNTSYEQYF.

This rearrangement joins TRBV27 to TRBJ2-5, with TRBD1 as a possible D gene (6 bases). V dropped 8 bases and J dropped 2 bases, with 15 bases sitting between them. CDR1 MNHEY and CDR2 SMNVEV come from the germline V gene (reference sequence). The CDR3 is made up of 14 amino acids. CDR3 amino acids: CASRDPDRQETQYF. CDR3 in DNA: TGTGCCAGCCGAGACCCGGACAGACAAGAGACCCAGTACTTC.

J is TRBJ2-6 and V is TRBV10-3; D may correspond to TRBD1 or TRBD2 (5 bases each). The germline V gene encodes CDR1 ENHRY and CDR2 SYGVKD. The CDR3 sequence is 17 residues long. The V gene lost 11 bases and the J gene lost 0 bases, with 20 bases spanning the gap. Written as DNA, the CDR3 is TGTGCCTCTCACGGGGAGCAGGGTAGCTCTGGGGCCAACGTCCTGACTTTC. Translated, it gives CASHGEQGSSGANVLTF.

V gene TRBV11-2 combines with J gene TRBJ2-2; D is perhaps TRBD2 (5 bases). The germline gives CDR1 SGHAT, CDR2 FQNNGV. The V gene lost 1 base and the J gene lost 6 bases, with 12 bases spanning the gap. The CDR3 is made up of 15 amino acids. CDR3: CASSLVTGEPGELFF. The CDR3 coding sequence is TGTGCCAGCAGCTTAGTGACCGGGGAGCCCGGGGAGCTGTTTTTT.

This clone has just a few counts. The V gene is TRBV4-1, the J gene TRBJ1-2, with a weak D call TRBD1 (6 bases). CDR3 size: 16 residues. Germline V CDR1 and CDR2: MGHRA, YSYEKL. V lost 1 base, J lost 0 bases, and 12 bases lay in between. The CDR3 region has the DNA TGCGCCAGCAGCCAAGCGTCGGACAGACCTAACTATGGCTACACCTTC. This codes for CASSQASDRPNYGYTF.

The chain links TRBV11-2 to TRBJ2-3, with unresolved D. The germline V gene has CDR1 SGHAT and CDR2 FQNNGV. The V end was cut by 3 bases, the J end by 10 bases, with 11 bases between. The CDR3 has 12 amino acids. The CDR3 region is CASSFQVAAQYF. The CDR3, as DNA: TGTGCCAGCAGCTTCCAGGTGGCGGCGCAGTATTTT.

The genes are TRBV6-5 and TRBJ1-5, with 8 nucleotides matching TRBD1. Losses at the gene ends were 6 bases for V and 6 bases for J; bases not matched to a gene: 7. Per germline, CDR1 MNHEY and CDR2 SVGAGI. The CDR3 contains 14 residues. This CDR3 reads CASSIQGGFQPQHF. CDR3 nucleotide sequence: TGTGCCAGCAGCATACAGGGGGGGTTTCAGCCCCAGCATTTT.

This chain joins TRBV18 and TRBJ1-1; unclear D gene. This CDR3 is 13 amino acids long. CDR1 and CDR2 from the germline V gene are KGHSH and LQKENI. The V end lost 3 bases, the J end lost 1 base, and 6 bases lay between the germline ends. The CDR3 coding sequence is TGTGCCAGCTCACCGAAAGAGAACACTGAAGCTTTCTTT. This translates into CASSPKENTEAFF.

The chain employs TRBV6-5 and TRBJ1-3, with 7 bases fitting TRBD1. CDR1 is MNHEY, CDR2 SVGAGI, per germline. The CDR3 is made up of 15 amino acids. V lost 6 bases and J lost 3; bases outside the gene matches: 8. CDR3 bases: TGTGCCAGCAGCCCGACAGGGCCTCATGGAAACACCATATATTTT. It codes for CASSPTGPHGNTIYF.

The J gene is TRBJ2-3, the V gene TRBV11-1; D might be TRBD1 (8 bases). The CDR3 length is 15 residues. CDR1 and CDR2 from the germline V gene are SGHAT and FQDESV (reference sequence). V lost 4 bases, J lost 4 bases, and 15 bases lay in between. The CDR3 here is CASSWGGQDADTQYF. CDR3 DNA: TGTGCCAGCAGCTGGGGGGGACAGGACGCAGATACGCAGTATTTT.

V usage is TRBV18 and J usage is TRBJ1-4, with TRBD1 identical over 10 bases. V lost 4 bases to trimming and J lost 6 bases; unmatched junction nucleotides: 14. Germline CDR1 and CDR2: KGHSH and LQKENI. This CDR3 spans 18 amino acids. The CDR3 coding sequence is TGTGCCAGCTCACAGATCCGGACAGGGGGGATTCCAGATGAAAAACTGTTTTTT. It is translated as CASSQIRTGGIPDEKLFF.

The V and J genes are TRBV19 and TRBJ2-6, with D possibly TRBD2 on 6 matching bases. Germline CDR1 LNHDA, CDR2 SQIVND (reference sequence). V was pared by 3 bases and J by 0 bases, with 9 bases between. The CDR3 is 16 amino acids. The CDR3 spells CASSIWGDSGANVLTF. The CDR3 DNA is TGTGCCAGTAGTATTTGGGGGGACTCTGGGGCCAACGTCCTGACTTTC.

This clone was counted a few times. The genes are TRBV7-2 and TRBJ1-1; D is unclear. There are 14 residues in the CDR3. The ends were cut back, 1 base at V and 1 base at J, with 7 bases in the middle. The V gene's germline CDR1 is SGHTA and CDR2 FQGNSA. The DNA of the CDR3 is TGTGCCAGCAGCTTAGTTGTCGGGAACACTGAAGCTTTCTTT. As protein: CASSLVVGNTEAFF.

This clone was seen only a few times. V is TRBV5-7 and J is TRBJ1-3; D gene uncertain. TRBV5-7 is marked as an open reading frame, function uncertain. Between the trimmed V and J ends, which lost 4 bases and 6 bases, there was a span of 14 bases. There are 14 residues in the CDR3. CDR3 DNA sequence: TGTGCCAGCAGCCTACGGACCCGATTAAACACCATATATTTT. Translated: CASSLRTRLNTIYF.

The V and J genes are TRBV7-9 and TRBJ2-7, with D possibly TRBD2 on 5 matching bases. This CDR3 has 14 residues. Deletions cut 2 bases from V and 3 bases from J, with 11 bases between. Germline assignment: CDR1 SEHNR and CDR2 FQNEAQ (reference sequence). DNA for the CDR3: TGTGCCAGCAGCTTATCCGGGGAGTACTACGAGCAGTACTTC. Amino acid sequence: CASSLSGEYYEQYF. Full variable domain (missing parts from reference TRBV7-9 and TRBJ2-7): DTGVSQNPRHKITKRGQNVTFRCDPISEHNRLYWYRQTLGQGPEFLTYFQNEAQLEKSRLLSDRFSAERPKGSFSTLEIQRTEQGDSAMYLCASSLSGEYYEQYFGPGTRLTVT.

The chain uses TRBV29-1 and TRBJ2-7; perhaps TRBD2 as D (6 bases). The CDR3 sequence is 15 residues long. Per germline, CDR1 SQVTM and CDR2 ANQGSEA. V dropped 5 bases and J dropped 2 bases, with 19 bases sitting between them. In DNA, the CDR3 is TGCAGCGTTATTGTAGCGGACCGTCCTGCCTACGAGCAGTACTTC. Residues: CSVIVADRPAYEQYF.

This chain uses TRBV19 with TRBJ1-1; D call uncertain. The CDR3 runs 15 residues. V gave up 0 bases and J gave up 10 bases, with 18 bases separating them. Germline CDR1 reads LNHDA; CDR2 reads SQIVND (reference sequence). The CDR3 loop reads CASSIDTREVVGAFF. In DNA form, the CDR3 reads TGTGCCAGTAGTATAGACACGAGGGAGGTGGTCGGAGCTTTCTTT.